A selection of T cell receptor beta chains follows, all from one sample in a study of CD4 T cells in relation to SARS-CoV-2 and coronaviruses. Profiled with immunoSEQ multiplex PCR; TCRdb holds only in-frame clones, not every one. The sample yields 26,000 or so clones, around 76% seen once. No antigen is known for these receptors. The sample consisted of CD4+ T cells from PBMCs, cultured in vitro. These receptors were taken from a human donor in good health. Each CDR3 is given with its conserved first and last residue. D genes are given only for firm matches. Rows may omit the clone size; those that give it use once, few, many or a size class.

j_call v_call d_call clone_size cdr3_aa cdr3_nt
TRBJ1-5 TRBV4-1 NA NA CASSQDHGPRQLHF TGCGCCAGCAGCCAAGATCACGGTCCCCGCCAGCTCCATTTT
TRBJ2-5 TRBV6-6 TRBD2 NA CASRLSSGGPTETQYF TGTGCCAGCAGGTTGTCTAGCGGGGGGCCAACGGAGACCCAGTACTTC
TRBJ2-7 TRBV7-7 TRBD2 NA CASSLESGARYEQYF TGTGCTAGCAGCTTAGAGAGCGGGGCCAGGTACGAGCAGTACTTC
TRBJ1-1 TRBV12-3/TRBV12-4 NA NA CASTLGARVEAFF TGTGCCAGCACCTTAGGAGCCCGCGTGGAAGCTTTCTTT
TRBJ1-1 TRBV7-2 NA NA CASSSSPTGAEAFF TGTGCCAGCAGCTCGTCCCCGACGGGCGCTGAAGCTTTCTTT
TRBJ2-3 TRBV2 NA NA CASNPPFTDTQYF TGTGCCAGCAATCCCCCGTTTACAGATACGCAGTATTTT
TRBJ2-7 TRBV4-2 TRBD1 NA CASSQVSSGQSSYEQYF TGTGCCAGCAGCCAAGTAAGTTCGGGACAGAGCTCCTACGAGCAGTACTTC
TRBJ2-1 TRBV2 NA NA CASSEFAGYNEQFF TGTGCCAGCAGTGAATTTGCAGGGTACAATGAGCAGTTCTTC
TRBJ2-7 TRBV3-1/TRBV3-2 TRBD2 NA CASSRSVRTSGRGYEQYF TGTGCCAGCAGCCGGAGCGTTAGGACTAGCGGGAGGGGCTACGAGCAGTACTTC
TRBJ1-2 TRBV4-3 NA NA CASSPSRGIDYGYTF TGCGCCAGCAGCCCCTCCCGGGGTATTGACTATGGCTACACCTTC
TRBJ2-1 TRBV2 TRBD1 NA CASHGQGSYNEQFF TGTGCCAGCCATGGACAGGGTTCCTACAATGAGCAGTTCTTC
TRBJ1-4 TRBV6-5 NA NA CASSYPGQGKLFF TGTGCCAGCAGTTACCCGGGGCAGGGAAAACTGTTTTTT
TRBJ2-7 TRBV6-5 NA NA CASSSDGSSYEQYF TGTGCCAGCAGTTCGGACGGCAGCTCCTACGAGCAGTACTTC
TRBJ2-1 TRBV5-1 NA NA CASSLVGVSYNEQFF TGCGCCAGCAGCTTGGTCGGGGTATCCTACAATGAGCAGTTCTTC
TRBJ1-2 TRBV5-3 NA NA CARSLEDRYSYF TGTGCCAGAAGCTTGGAGGACAGATACTCCTACTTC
TRBJ2-3 TRBV11-2 NA NA CASSFLQDTQYF TGTGCCAGCAGCTTTCTACAAGATACGCAGTATTTT
TRBJ2-3 TRBV6-2/TRBV6-3 TRBD2 NA CASSAGGSTDTQYF TGTGCCAGCAGTGCGGGAGGGAGCACAGATACGCAGTATTTT
TRBJ1-3 TRBV5-1 NA NA CASSTGAGGNTIYF TGCGCCAGCAGCACGGGTGCGGGTGGAAACACCATATATTTT
TRBJ1-1 TRBV18 NA NA CASSPQGETEAFF TGTGCCAGCTCACCACAGGGGGAGACTGAAGCTTTCTTT
TRBJ2-7 TRBV7-2 NA NA CASSLNPGGGYEQYF TGTGCCAGCAGCCTAAACCCAGGGGGAGGATACGAGCAGTACTTC
TRBJ2-7 TRBV2 TRBD1 NA CASRGDLETGVPYF TGTGCCAGCAGGGGAGATCTCGAGACAGGGGTGCCGTACTTC
TRBJ1-1 TRBV7-2 TRBD1 NA CASSLGTGGEAFF TGTGCCAGCAGCTTAGGAACAGGGGGAGAAGCTTTCTTT
TRBJ1-4 TRBV19 NA NA CASGSTGRTNEKLFF TGTGCCAGTGGATCTACAGGGAGGACTAATGAAAAACTGTTTTTT
TRBJ2-5 TRBV2 TRBD2 NA CASRMWGGQETQYF TGTGCCAGCAGAATGTGGGGGGGACAAGAGACCCAGTACTTC
TRBJ1-5 TRBV19 NA NA CASSQRGGDQPQHF TGTGCCAGTAGCCAGAGGGGGGGAGATCAGCCCCAGCATTTT
TRBJ2-7 TRBV7-9 TRBD1 few CASSKGTGIFYEQYF TGTGCCAGCAGCAAGGGGACAGGAATCTTCTACGAGCAGTACTTC
TRBJ1-5 TRBV19 TRBD1 NA CASSPYRGQFSNQPQHF TGTGCCAGTAGTCCGTACAGGGGCCAATTTAGCAATCAGCCCCAGCATTTT
TRBJ1-1 TRBV10-3 NA NA CAISESTRGNTEAFF TGTGCCATCAGTGAGTCGACTCGAGGGAACACTGAAGCTTTCTTT
TRBJ1-2 TRBV3-1/TRBV3-2 NA NA CASSQRSGYTF TGTGCCAGCAGCCAACGGAGTGGCTACACCTTC
TRBJ2-6 TRBV7-9 TRBD1 NA CASSLGGRGRTGANVLTF TGTGCCAGCAGCTTAGGAGGCAGGGGGCGGACTGGGGCCAACGTCCTGACTTTC
TRBJ1-3 TRBV11-2 NA NA CASSLDFAGNTIYF TGTGCCAGCAGCTTAGATTTCGCAGGAAACACCATATATTTT
TRBJ2-7 TRBV5-6 TRBD1 few CASSPGQGVYEQYF TGTGCCAGCAGCCCGGGACAGGGGGTTTACGAGCAGTACTTC
TRBJ2-7 TRBV30 NA NA CAWSSSPSSYEQYF TGTGCCTGGAGTTCATCTCCTTCCTCCTACGAGCAGTACTTC
TRBJ1-2 TRBV19 NA NA CASSILIPNYGYTF TGTGCCAGTAGTATACTAATACCTAACTATGGCTACACCTTC
TRBJ2-3 TRBV6-1 TRBD2 NA CASSGGIAGGNTDTQYF TGTGCCAGCAGTGGCGGGATAGCGGGAGGGAACACAGATACGCAGTATTTT
TRBJ2-1 TRBV6-5 NA NA CASRRPDSWNEQFF TGTGCCAGCAGACGGCCAGACAGCTGGAATGAGCAGTTCTTC
TRBJ2-1 TRBV4-2 TRBD2 NA CASSQELAGAGNEQFF TGTGCCAGCAGCCAGGAACTAGCGGGGGCGGGGAATGAGCAGTTCTTC
TRBJ2-5 TRBV12-3/TRBV12-4 NA few CASGPRGTQYF TGTGCCAGCGGTCCGAGGGGGACCCAGTACTTC
TRBJ1-5 TRBV7-2 NA NA CASSLDWGNNQPQHF TGTGCCAGCAGCTTAGATTGGGGTAACAATCAGCCCCAGCATTTT
TRBJ2-1 TRBV7-2 TRBD2 NA CASSLAGGGPSYNEQFF TGTGCCAGCAGCTTAGCGGGGGGAGGGCCCTCCTACAATGAGCAGTTCTTC
TRBJ1-1 TRBV29-1 NA NA CSVGAPWGTEAFF TGCAGCGTTGGGGCACCTTGGGGCACTGAAGCTTTCTTT
TRBJ2-1 TRBV7-3 TRBD2 NA CASSSPGTGGSSSYNEQFF TGTGCCAGCAGCTCCCCCGGGACGGGAGGGTCTAGCTCCTACAATGAGCAGTTCTTC
TRBJ2-3 TRBV18 NA NA CASSPRDGPDTQYF TGTGCCAGCTCACCACGGGACGGTCCAGATACGCAGTATTTT
TRBJ2-2 TRBV6-4 NA NA CASGVEGSGTGELFF TGTGCCAGCGGGGTTGAGGGCTCCGGCACCGGGGAGCTGTTTTTT
TRBJ2-3 TRBV19 NA once CASSPGDSTDTQYF TGTGCCAGTAGCCCTGGGGACAGCACAGATACGCAGTATTTT
TRBJ2-5 TRBV5-1 NA NA CASSLGGNQETQYF TGCGCCAGCAGCTTGGGAGGGAACCAAGAGACCCAGTACTTC
TRBJ2-5 TRBV18 TRBD2 NA CASSPPLAGGQETQYF TGTGCCAGCTCACCGCCCCTAGCGGGGGGGCAAGAGACCCAGTACTTC
TRBJ2-2 TRBV6-5 NA NA CASSPFGAHGELFF TGTGCCAGCTCCCCATTCGGGGCCCACGGGGAGCTGTTTTTT
TRBJ1-4 TRBV12-3/TRBV12-4 TRBD1 few CASSRGENEKLFF TGTGCCAGCAGCAGGGGGGAAAATGAAAAACTGTTTTTT
TRBJ2-1 TRBV3-1/TRBV3-2 NA NA CASSQDVSERGQFF TGTGCCAGCAGCCAAGATGTTAGCGAGAGGGGGCAGTTCTTC